The clone carrying this T cell receptor beta chain showed up just a few times. As yet, its antigen is unknown. These data belong to a study of response to subunit inactivated influenza vaccine. Overall study findings and caveats: There was a suggestion from the authors that each seasonal influenza vaccination recruits few new T cells.

A single record per CDR3 protein comes from TCRdb applying MiXCR to the RT-PCR reads. The sample holds 650,000 to 700,000 distinct CDR3 sequences, 15% to 18% seen once. The germline V gene has CDR1 MNHEY and CDR2 SMNVEV (reference sequence). This CDR3 contains 17 residues. V shed 5 bases and J 2 bases; nucleotides not matched to a gene: 13. This specimen was PBMCs from blood, taken 12 days after vaccination. V gene TRBV27 combines with J gene TRBJ2-3, with TRBD2 matching over 7 bases. The receptor was isolated from a man aged 50 to 59 who received an inactivated influenza vaccine. The CDR3 sequence: CASSPLWSTSDTDTQYF. The CDR3 DNA reads TGTGCCAGCAGTCCCCTCTGGTCTACTAGCGACACAGATACGCAGTATTTT.